This entry describes one T cell receptor (beta chain). This record belongs to a study of blood T cell repertoires in COVID-19. Background on the study: COVID-19 samples, acute and convalescent, were from the United States, Italy and Spain. T cells, B-cell-depleted T cells, or PBMCs supplied cDNA or gDNA.

Original analysis: Estimation of nucleated cell counts relied on the amplification of reference gene primers. Using immunoSEQ multiplex PCR, the repertoire was profiled, and TCRdb retains in-frame clones only, with some absent. The V and J calls and clone size come from that table; D and trimming were worked out from the DNA. The sample yields fewer than 85,000 clones, roughly 84% seen once. The sequencing input was peripheral blood. The source of this sequence is a woman aged 60 to 75 with acute or convalescent COVID-19.

The CDR3 loop reads CASSLASGTETLGSPLHF. The CDR3 nucleotides are TGTGCCAGCAGCTTAGCGTCCGGGACAGAAACATTGGGATCACCCCTCCACTTT. The V and J genes are TRBV7-9 and TRBJ1-6; TRBD1 matches at 7 bases. Trimming took 0 bases from V and 10 from J; bases not matched to a gene: 15. This CDR3 comprises 18 residues. Germline V gene data show CDR1 as SEHNR and CDR2 as FQNEAQ (reference sequence).